Presented here are 9 T cell receptor beta chains from one specimen sequenced in a study of T cell repertoires in cytomegalovirus infection. Each CDR3 protein is one row after TCRdb ran MiXCR on the reads. The data contain 150,000 to 200,000 distinct CDR3 sequences, roughly 28% of them singletons. Source material: PBMCs. The receptors come from a human donor in good health (CMV status not recorded). Some clones in this sample may be carry-over from other donors' samples.

This clonotype appeared many times. V and J are TRBV2 and TRBJ2-3; 8 bases are a match to TRBD1. The trim removed 10 bases at V and 4 bases at J, leaving 13 bases unmatched. CDR3 length: 15 amino acids. Per the germline V gene, CDR1 is SNHLY and CDR2 is FYNNEI. CDR3 residues: CATRRTGSSADTQYF. CDR3 DNA: TGTGCCACCAGGAGGACAGGGAGTTCGGCAGATACGCAGTATTTT.

This clonotype appeared a few times. This chain connects TRBV7-2 to TRBJ2-1; D call uncertain. Trimming took off 5 bases at V and 4 bases at J, with 12 bases between the two ends. The CDR3 is made up of 14 amino acids. Germline V gene lookup returns CDR1 SGHTA and CDR2 FQGNSA. The CDR3 DNA reads TGTGCCAGCAGCGCCCTCGGAAGGTACAATGAGCAGTTCTTC. Translated, it gives CASSALGRYNEQFF.

This clonotype was counted ten times or more. V is TRBV5-6 and J is TRBJ2-7; D is uncertain. Between the trimmed V and J ends, which lost 0 bases and 0 bases, there was a span of 7 bases. CDR3 length: 14 residues. Germline CDR1 SGHDT, CDR2 YYEEEE. DNA for the CDR3: TGTGCCAGCAGCTTGGTTGGCGGCTCCTACGAGCAGTACTTC. The encoded protein is CASSLVGGSYEQYF.

This clonotype was seen more than once but under ten times. The rearrangement uses TRBV11-3 and TRBJ2-2, with 7 bases lining up with TRBD1. Unmatched junction bases numbered 6, after V lost 5 bases and J lost 3 bases. The CDR3 has 15 amino acids. In germline, CDR1 is SGHNT, CDR2 YENEEA. The CDR3 reads CASSPRQGYTGELFF. The CDR3 nucleotides read TGTGCCAGCAGCCCCCGACAGGGTTACACCGGGGAGCTGTTTTTT.

This clonotype showed up many times. This rearrangement joins TRBV7-2 to TRBJ1-2, with 7 bases identical to TRBD1. This CDR3 is 13 amino acids long. V shed 3 bases, J shed 8 bases, and the junction held 6 bases outside the gene matches. Germline V lookup: CDR1 SGHTA, CDR2 FQGNSA. Here the CDR3 DNA reads TGTGCCAGCAGCTTTACAGGGGTGGAAGGCTACACCTTC. This encodes CASSFTGVEGYTF.

This clonotype was detected ten times or more. The chain is built from TRBV7-3 and TRBJ1-1; maybe TRBD1 (5 bases). CDR3 length: 14 amino acids. CDR1 SGHTA and CDR2 FQGTGA come from the germline V gene. Trimming took off 4 bases at V and 0 bases at J, with 9 bases between the two ends. CDR3 DNA sequence: TGTGCCAGCAGCTCGGGGCTTATGAACACTGAAGCTTTCTTT. It yields the protein CASSSGLMNTEAFF.

This sequence joins TRBV6-2 or TRBV6-3 and TRBJ1-1; D unclear. CDR3 length: 14 residues. Germline CDR1 and CDR2: MNHEY and SVGEGT. Trimming stripped 7 bases from V and 1 base from J, with 13 bases between. The CDR3 DNA sequence: TGTGCCAGCAATTTCAGGACCGAGAACACTGAAGCTTTCTTT. This gives the protein CASNFRTENTEAFF.

The rearrangement links TRBV9 to TRBJ1-2, with D perhaps TRBD1 (5 bases). Germline CDR1 reads SGDLS; CDR2 reads YYNGEE. V was shortened by 0 bases and J by 0 bases, with 9 bases between the two germline ends. This CDR3 has 15 amino acids. The CDR3 loop reads CASSVGDSSNYGYTF. CDR3 DNA sequence: TGTGCCAGCAGCGTAGGAGACAGTTCTAACTATGGCTACACCTTC.

The V gene is TRBV2, the J gene TRBJ2-2; possibly TRBD1 for D (6 bases). This CDR3 contains 13 residues. The germline CDR1 and CDR2 sequences are SNHLY and FYNNEI. V was pared by 7 bases and J by 6 bases, with 12 bases between. CDR3 in DNA: TGTGCCAGCACCGGGCAGGGGCCCGGGGAGCTGTTTTTT. This sequence encodes CASTGQGPGELFF.